The clone carrying this TCR beta chain occurred a few times. Its target is unknown. The V end lost 0 bases, the J end lost 3 bases, and 9 bases lay between the germline ends. CDR3 length equals 15 residues. Germline V gene sequence: CDR1 LGHNA, CDR2 YNFKEQ. The sample comes from a study of T-cell memory formation after mild COVID-19. General study points: CD4+ contracting clones were found mainly in CM and EM, and CD8+ ones in EMRA.

TCRdb redid the calling of the 5' RACE reads with MiXCR, one entry per CDR3 protein. The sample yields 450,000 or so distinct CDR3 sequences, 20% seen once. The genes are TRBV4-2 and TRBJ2-1; TRBD2 might be the D (5 bases). This receptor was identified in an adult woman who had mild COVID-19 (a few samples of this study predate the infection). Cell type and time point are not known. The specimen sequenced was PBMCs or a T cell subset sorted from them (not recorded which). The CDR3 sequence: CASSQEPSLYNEQFF. In DNA form, the CDR3 reads TGTGCCAGCAGCCAAGAGCCTAGCCTCTACAATGAGCAGTTCTTC.